These T cell receptor beta chains were read from a single sample in a study of T cell responses to AZD1222 COVID-19 vaccine. TCRdb keeps only in-frame clones here, not all; method: immunoSEQ multiplex PCR. Of 80,000 to 100,000 clones listed, roughly 90% are singletons. Sequenced material: peripheral blood, taken on day 0 of AZD1222 vaccination. All receptors derive from an adult in good health. CDR3s include the opening cysteine and the closing phenylalanine or tryptophan. A D gene is named only where the DNA matches it firmly. Part of the rows lack a size; the others show once, few, many or a class for expanded clones.

cdr3_aa,cdr3_nt,d_call,v_call,clone_size,j_call
CASSLGRGREAFF,TGTGCCAGCAGTTTAGGTAGGGGGAGGGAAGCTTTCTTT,-,TRBV12-3/TRBV12-4,-,TRBJ1-1
CASSLLQAGVSYNEQFF,TGCGCCAGCAGCTTGCTCCAAGCGGGAGTGTCCTACAATGAGCAGTTCTTC,TRBD2,TRBV5-1,-,TRBJ2-1
CASSQDRPSGRIHAEQFF,TGTGCCAGCAGCCAAGATAGGCCTAGCGGGAGAATACACGCTGAGCAGTTCTTC,TRBD2,TRBV3-1/TRBV3-2,-,TRBJ2-1
CASSPAASESYEQYF,TGTGCCAGCAGTCCAGCGGCTAGCGAATCCTACGAGCAGTACTTC,-,TRBV27,-,TRBJ2-7
CASSYSNPGRSTNEKLFF,TGTGCCAGCAGTTACTCGAATCCTGGGAGGTCAACTAATGAAAAACTGTTTTTT,-,TRBV6-2/TRBV6-3,-,TRBJ1-4
CATSDWGQGSLTDTQYF,TGTGCCACCAGTGATTGGGGGCAGGGGAGTCTCACAGATACGCAGTATTTT,-,TRBV24-1,-,TRBJ2-3
CASRWDNTEAFF,TGTGCCAGTAGATGGGACAACACTGAAGCTTTCTTT,-,TRBV19,-,TRBJ1-1
CASRQDGNQPQHF,TGTGCCAGCCGCCAGGATGGCAATCAGCCCCAGCATTTT,-,TRBV28,once,TRBJ1-5
CAWSKGAGTEAFF,TGTGCCTGGAGTAAGGGGGCAGGCACTGAAGCTTTCTTT,TRBD1,TRBV30,once,TRBJ1-1
CASNGEARDEQYF,TGTGCCAGCAACGGGGAGGCCCGTGACGAGCAGTACTTC,-,TRBV7-2,-,TRBJ2-7
CASSLTGLAGTDTQYF,TGTGCCAGCTCACTAACGGGACTAGCGGGCACAGATACGCAGTATTTT,TRBD2,TRBV18,-,TRBJ2-3
CARVPRGPIWYGYTF,TGTGCCAGAGTCCCCAGGGGGCCCATTTGGTATGGCTACACCTTC,-,TRBV21-1,-,TRBJ1-2
CASSGGEEGLVGEQYF,TGTGCCAGCAGCGGCGGGGAGGAGGGACTAGTAGGCGAGCAGTACTTC,TRBD2,TRBV9,-,TRBJ2-7